This TCR beta chain was captured in a study of cytomegalovirus exposure and HLA in healthy donors. Study-wide points: An observed cluster of highly shared sequence variants was recorded as a likely sequencing artifact. Previously analyzed data showed that most TCR beta V segments were productive at a frequency of about 90% or about 30%.

PCR amplification relied on 60 Vbeta primers (plus 13 Jbeta primers). Here immunoSEQ multiplex PCR was the method, and the copy in TCRdb shows in-frame clones only, minus some. The table includes around 40,000 clones, approximately 71% detected once. This clone was found a few times. Antigen unknown. Trimming removed 6 bases from V and 2 bases from J; junction bases left unmatched: 3. CDR1 is SGHNT and CDR2 is YYREEE in the germline V gene (reference sequence). This CDR3 comprises 14 residues. The sequencing sample was made of PBMCs. The sequence derives from a man aged 45 to 65 in good health and CMV-seropositive. V usage is TRBV5-4 and J usage is TRBJ2-3; 10 bases are a match to TRBD2. CDR3 sequence reads: CASKAGGFTDTQYF. CDR3 coding DNA: TGTGCCAGCAAAGCGGGGGGGTTCACAGATACGCAGTATTTT.